Described below is a single T cell receptor beta chain sequence and its context. Antigen specificity is unknown. This sample was included in a study of T-cell reconstitution after alpha-beta-depleted transplantation in children. V lost 0 bases and J lost 3; bases outside the gene matches: 16. Germline V CDR1 and CDR2: DFQATT, SNEGSKA (reference sequence). The CDR3 sequence is 18 residues long. Unique molecular identifiers featured in how the TCRbeta library was prepared. TCRdb recomputed calls from the PCR reads with MiXCR, one row per CDR3 protein. The sample gives about 98,000 distinct CDR3 sequences, about a quarter of which show up once; 20% to 25% is in the top ten. General observations from the study: It was surviving recipient T cells and thymic progenitors that gave some patients high TCRbeta diversity at day 60. T-cell counts and diversity were attributed mostly to newly produced T cells one year after transplant. Reportedly, only several hundred clones from non-depleted graft cells drove alpha-beta T-cell counts at about two months.

The sequence was obtained from a boy aged 2 to 9 with acute lymphoblastic leukemia, due to receive a stem cell transplant. This specimen consisted of PBMCs, obtained before TCRalphabeta/CD19-depleted stem cell transplant. V gene TRBV20-1 combines with J gene TRBJ2-5; 7 nucleotides align to TRBD2. The CDR3 coding sequence is TGCAGTGCTAGAGACAAGGGCGCATCTTCTAGCGGTGAAGAGACCCAGTACTTC. As protein: CSARDKGASSSGEETQYF.